This TCR beta chain appears in the sequencing data of a study of blood T cell repertoires in COVID-19 (TCRdb year 2020). A note on the overall study: Samples from collaborators originated in the United States, Italy and Spain and spanned both the acute and convalescent phases of COVID-19. The material from the prospective study consisted of cDNA or gDNA derived from T cells, B-cell-depleted T cells, or PBMCs. Subjects who had been exposed to COVID-19, were actively infected with it, or had recovered from it provided the deeply sampled blood TCRbeta repertoires that made up the dataset. The repertoires were made available in a free public database intended to serve as a resource for research on the immune response to SARS-CoV-2. Samples were obtained from the ongoing ImmuneRACE study (first 160 participants) and from approximately 1,200 subjects provided by 6 global collaborators. Sample metadata almost always included a de-identified subject ID, COVID-19 status, age in years and sex. Where HLA class I and class II types were available, the types were taken from metadata supplied by the sample provider, not from assay-based typing. What the work shows at the level of the full study, not this receptor alone: The quantity of clinical and demographic metadata differed by source and by participant and was supplied without curation.

The immunoSEQ Assay, a bias-controlled multiplex PCR, was used to amplify TCRbeta CDR3 regions from genomic DNA. Under the source paper's analysis protocol: The number of nucleated cells in each sample was estimated by amplification of reference gene primers within the assay. To quantify the absolute abundance of each unique TCRbeta CDR3 rearrangement, sequence reads were collapsed and filtered. For each sample, productive Simpson clonality was calculated by taking the square root of Simpson's diversity index across productive rearrangements. TCRdb took this table from immuneACCESS and kept in-frame rearrangements with V and J called. Such tables lack part of the clones; where checked against another copy, unresolved V genes explain under half of the gap, and the rest is unexplained. V and J calls and clone size are given by that table; D and trimming were obtained from the DNA. The sample table lists roughly 71,000 clones, roughly 80% of them with a count of one. The ten largest make up around a sixth of the sample.

Samples from volunteer blood donors who had recovered from COVID-19 were contributed by a second Seattle source. The collaborating institutions used their own protocols to collect whole blood in K2EDTA tubes. For TCRbeta analysis, collaborators shipped samples as frozen whole blood, isolated PBMCs, or DNA extracted from either of those sample types. From cysteine to phenylalanine, the CDR3 is 16 amino acids long. Just CDR3 DNA is preserved here, 48 bases in frame from base 1. With respect to this clone: This clone's antigen is unknown. No much larger clone is present one base from it, and per-base qualities are unavailable.

The sample taken for sequencing was peripheral blood. This sequence originates from a man in his 70s who had recovered from COVID-19. The sequence is built from TRBV7-5 and TRBJ2-7; TRBD2, as called in the table, went unchecked against the DNA. TRBV7-5 is classified as a pseudogene. This receptor carries the CDR3 CVRSPLVANSSYEQYF. The base sequence is TGTGTCAGAAGCCCCCTCGTAGCAAATAGCTCCTACGAGCAGTACTTC.